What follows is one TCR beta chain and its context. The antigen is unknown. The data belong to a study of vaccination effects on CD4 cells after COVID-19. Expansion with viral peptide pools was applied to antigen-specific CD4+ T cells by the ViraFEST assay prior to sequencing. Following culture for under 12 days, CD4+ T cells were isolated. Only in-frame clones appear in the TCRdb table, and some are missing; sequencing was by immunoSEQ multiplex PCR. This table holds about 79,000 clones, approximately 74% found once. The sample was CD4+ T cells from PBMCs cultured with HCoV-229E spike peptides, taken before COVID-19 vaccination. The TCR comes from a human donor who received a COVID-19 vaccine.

The CDR3 is CAWRRTSGDGGTQYF. CDR3 coding DNA: TGTGCCTGGAGGCGTACTAGCGGGGATGGTGGGACCCAGTACTTC. The chain is built from TRBV30 and TRBJ2-5; 10 bases align to TRBD2. The CDR3 spans 15 residues. The ends lost 3 bases at V and 7 bases at J; junction bases unmatched: 11. Germline values: CDR1 GTSNPN, CDR2 SVGIG (reference sequence).